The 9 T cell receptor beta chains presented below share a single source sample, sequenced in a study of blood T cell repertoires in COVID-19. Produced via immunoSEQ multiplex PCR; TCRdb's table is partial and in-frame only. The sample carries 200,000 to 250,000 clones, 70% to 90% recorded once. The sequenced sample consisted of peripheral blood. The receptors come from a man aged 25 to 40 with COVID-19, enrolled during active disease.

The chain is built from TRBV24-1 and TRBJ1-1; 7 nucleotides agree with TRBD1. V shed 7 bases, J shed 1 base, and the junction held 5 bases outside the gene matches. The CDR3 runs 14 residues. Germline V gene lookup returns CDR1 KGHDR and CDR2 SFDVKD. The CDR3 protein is CATRTGAGNTEAFF. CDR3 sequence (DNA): TGTGCCACCAGAACAGGGGCGGGGAACACTGAAGCTTTCTTT.

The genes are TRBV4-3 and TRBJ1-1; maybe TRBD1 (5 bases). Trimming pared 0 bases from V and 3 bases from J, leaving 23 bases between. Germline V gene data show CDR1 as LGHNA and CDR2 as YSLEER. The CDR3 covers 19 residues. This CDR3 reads CASSQEGARARGGHTEAFF. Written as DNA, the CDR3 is TGCGCCAGCAGCCAAGAAGGGGCCCGGGCAAGGGGAGGGCACACTGAAGCTTTCTTT.

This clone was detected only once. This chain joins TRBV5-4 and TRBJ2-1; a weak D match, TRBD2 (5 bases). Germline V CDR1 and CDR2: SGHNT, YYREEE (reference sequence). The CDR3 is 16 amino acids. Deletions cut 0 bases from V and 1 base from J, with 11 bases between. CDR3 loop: CASSLGGRGSYNEQFF. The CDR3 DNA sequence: TGTGCCAGCAGCTTGGGAGGAAGAGGGTCCTACAATGAGCAGTTCTTC.

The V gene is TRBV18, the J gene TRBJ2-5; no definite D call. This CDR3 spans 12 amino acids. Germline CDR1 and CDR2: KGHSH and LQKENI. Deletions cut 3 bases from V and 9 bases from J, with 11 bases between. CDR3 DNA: TGTGCCAGCTCACCGGCCCTCGGGTCCCAGTACTTC. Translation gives CASSPALGSQYF.

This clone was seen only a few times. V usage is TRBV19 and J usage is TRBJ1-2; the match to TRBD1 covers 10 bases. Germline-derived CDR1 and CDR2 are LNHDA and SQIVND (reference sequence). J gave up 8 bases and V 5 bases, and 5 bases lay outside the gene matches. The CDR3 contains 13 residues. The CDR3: CASSAGTGEGYTF. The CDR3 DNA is TGTGCCAGTAGTGCTGGGACAGGGGAAGGCTACACCTTC.

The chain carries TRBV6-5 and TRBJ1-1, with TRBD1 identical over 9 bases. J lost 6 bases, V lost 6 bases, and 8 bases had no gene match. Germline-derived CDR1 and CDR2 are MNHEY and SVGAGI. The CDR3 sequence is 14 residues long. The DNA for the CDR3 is TGTGCCAGCAGCCAACAGGGGGCAGTCCCTGAAGCTTTCTTT. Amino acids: CASSQQGAVPEAFF.

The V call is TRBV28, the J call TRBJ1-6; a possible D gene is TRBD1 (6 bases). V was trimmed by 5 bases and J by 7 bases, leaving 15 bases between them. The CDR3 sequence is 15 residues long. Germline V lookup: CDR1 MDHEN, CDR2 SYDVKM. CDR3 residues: CASSVPDRQNSPLHF. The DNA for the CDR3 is TGTGCCAGCAGTGTCCCGGACAGACAAAATTCACCCCTCCACTTT.

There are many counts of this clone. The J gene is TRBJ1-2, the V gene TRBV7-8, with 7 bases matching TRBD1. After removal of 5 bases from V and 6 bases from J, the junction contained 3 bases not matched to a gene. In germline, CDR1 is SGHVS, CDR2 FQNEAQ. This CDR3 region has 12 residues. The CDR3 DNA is TGTGCCAGCAGCCAAGACAGGGATGGCTACACCTTC. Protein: CASSQDRDGYTF.

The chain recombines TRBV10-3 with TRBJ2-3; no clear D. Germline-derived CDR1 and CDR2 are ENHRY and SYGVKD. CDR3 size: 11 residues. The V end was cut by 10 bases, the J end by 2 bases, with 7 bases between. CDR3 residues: CATQYTDTQYF. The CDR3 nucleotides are TGTGCCACCCAGTACACAGATACGCAGTATTTT.